The clone carrying this T cell receptor beta chain was picked up one time. This specimen comes from a study of blood T cell repertoires in COVID-19. In the study overall: Sites in the United States, Italy and Spain provided acute and convalescent COVID-19 samples. PBMCs, B-cell-depleted T cells, or T cells provided the cDNA or gDNA that made up the material.

Source study methods: Reference gene primer amplification gave estimated nucleated cell counts. Profiling relied on immunoSEQ multiplex PCR, and the TCRdb table lists in-frame clones only, not all of them. V and J calls and clone size are copied from that table; D and trimming were computed from the DNA. The table lists more than 20,000 clones, 85% to 90% of them singletons. The junction had 5 bases not matched to a gene; V was cut back by 0 bases and J by 5 bases. Germline V CDR1 and CDR2: KGHSH, LQKENI. The CDR3 spans 15 residues. The origin of this receptor is a human donor with active COVID-19. The donor label of this sample is uncertain. Sequenced material: peripheral blood. The rearrangement uses TRBV18 and TRBJ1-1, with 8 bases lining up with TRBD1. This chain's CDR3 is CASSPPNRGGTEAFF. CDR3 bases: TGTGCCAGCTCACCACCAAACAGGGGGGGGACTGAAGCTTTCTTT.